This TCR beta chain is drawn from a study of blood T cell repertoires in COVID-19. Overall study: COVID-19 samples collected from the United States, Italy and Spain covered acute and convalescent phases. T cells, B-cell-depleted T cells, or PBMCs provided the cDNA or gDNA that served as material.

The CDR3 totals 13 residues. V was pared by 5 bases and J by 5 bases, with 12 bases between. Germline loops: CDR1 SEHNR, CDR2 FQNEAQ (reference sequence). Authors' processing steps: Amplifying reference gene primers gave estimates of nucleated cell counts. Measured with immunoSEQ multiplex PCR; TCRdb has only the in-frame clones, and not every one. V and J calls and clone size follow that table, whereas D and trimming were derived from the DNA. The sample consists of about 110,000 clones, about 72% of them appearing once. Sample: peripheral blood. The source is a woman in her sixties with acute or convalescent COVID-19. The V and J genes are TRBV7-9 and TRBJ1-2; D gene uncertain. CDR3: CASSPRGQYGYTF. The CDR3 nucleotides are TGTGCCAGCAGCCCAAGAGGGCAGTATGGCTACACCTTC. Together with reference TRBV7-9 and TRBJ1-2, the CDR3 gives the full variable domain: DTGVSQNPRHKITKRGQNVTFRCDPISEHNRLYWYRQTLGQGPEFLTYFQNEAQLEKSRLLSDRFSAERPKGSFSTLEIQRTEQGDSAMYLCASSPRGQYGYTFGSGTRLTVV.